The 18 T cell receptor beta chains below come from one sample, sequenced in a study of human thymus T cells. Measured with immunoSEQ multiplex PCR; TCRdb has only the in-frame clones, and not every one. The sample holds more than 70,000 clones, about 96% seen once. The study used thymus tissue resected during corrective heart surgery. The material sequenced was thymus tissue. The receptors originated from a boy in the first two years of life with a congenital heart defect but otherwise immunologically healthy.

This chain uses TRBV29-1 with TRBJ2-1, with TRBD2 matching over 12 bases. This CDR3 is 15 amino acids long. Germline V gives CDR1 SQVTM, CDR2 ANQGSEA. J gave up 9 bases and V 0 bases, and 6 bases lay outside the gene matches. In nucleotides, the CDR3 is TGCAGCGTTGAAGACCGACTAGCGGGAGACGGTGAGCAGTTCTTC. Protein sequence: CSVEDRLAGDGEQFF.

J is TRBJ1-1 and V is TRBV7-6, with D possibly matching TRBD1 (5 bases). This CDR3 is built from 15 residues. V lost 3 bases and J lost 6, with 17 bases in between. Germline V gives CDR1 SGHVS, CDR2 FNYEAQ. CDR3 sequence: CASSFSPGVSAEAFF. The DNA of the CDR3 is TGTGCCAGCAGCTTTAGCCCGGGGGTATCAGCTGAAGCTTTCTTT.

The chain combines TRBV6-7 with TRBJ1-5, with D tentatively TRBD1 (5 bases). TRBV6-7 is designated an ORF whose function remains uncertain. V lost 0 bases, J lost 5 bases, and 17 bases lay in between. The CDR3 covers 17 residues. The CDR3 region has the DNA TGTGCCAGCAGTTACTCGGTAGGGGAGGAGAGAGATCAGCCCCAGCATTTT. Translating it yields CASSYSVGEERDQPQHF.

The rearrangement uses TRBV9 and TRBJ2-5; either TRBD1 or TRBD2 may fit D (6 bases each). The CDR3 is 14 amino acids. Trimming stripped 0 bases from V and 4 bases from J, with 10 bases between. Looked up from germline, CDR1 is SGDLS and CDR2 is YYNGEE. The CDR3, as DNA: TGTGCCAGCAGCGTAGTGGGGGGCGGAGAGACCCAGTACTTC. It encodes CASSVVGGGETQYF.

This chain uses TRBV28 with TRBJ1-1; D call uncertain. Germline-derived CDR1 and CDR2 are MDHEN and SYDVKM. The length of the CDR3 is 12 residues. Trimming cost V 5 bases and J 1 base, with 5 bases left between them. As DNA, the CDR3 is TGTGCCAGCAGTCGCCCGAACACTGAAGCTTTCTTT. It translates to CASSRPNTEAFF.

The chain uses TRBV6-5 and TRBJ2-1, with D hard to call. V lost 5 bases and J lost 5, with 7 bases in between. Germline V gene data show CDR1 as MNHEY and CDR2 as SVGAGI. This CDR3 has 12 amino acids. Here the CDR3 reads CASSNPDNEQFF. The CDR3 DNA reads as TGTGCCAGCAGTAACCCAGACAATGAGCAGTTCTTC.

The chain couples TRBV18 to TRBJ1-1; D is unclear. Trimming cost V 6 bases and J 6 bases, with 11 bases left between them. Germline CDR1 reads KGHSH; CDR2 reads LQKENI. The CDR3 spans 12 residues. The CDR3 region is CASSERWAEAFF. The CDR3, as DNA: TGTGCCAGCTCGGAAAGATGGGCTGAAGCTTTCTTT.

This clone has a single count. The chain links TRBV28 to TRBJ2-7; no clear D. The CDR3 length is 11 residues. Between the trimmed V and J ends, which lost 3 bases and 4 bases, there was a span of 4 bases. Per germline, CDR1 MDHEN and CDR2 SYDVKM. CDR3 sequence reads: CASSFWYEQYF. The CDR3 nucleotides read TGTGCCAGCAGTTTCTGGTACGAGCAGTACTTC. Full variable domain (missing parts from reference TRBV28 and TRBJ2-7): DVKVTQSSRYLVKRTGEKVFLECVQDMDHENMFWYRQDPGLGLRLIYFSYDVKMKEKGDIPEGYSVSREKKERFSLILESASTNQTSMYLCASSFWYEQYFGPGTRLTVT.

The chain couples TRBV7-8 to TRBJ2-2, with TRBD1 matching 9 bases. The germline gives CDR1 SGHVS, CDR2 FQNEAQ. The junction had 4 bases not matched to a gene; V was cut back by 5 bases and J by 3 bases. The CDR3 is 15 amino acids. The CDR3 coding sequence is TGTGCCAGCAGCCCACAGGGGGCGGACACCGGGGAGCTGTTTTTT. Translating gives CASSPQGADTGELFF.

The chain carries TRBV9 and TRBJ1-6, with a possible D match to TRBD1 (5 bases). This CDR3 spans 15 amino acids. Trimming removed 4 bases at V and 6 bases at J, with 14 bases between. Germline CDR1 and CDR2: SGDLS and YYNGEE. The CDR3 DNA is TGTGCCAGCAGCACCAAAGGGGAGGGTAATTCACCCCTCCACTTT. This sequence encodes CASSTKGEGNSPLHF.

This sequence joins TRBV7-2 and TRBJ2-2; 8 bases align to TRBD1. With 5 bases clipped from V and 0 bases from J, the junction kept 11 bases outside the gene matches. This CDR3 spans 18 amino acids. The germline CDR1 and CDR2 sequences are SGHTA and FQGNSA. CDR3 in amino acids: CASSPPEKGQANTGELFF. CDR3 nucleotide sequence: TGTGCCAGCAGCCCCCCGGAGAAGGGACAGGCGAACACCGGGGAGCTGTTTTTT.

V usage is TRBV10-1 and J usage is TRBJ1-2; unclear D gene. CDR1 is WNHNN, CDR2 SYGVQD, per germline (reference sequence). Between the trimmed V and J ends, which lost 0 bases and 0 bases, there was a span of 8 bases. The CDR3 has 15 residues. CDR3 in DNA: TGCGCCAGCAGTGAGTCGGCCGGCGCTAACTATGGCTACACCTTC. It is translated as CASSESAGANYGYTF.

The CDR3 DNA reads TGTGCCAGCAGCTTAGTTGTCCCCCGTATGAGGCTGTTTTTT. Translation: CASSLVVPRMRLFF. The gene calls are TRBV11-3 and TRBJ2-2; D unclear. There are 14 residues in the CDR3. Trimming took off 1 base at V and 13 bases at J, with 16 bases between the two ends. CDR1 and CDR2 (germline): SGHNT, YENEEA.

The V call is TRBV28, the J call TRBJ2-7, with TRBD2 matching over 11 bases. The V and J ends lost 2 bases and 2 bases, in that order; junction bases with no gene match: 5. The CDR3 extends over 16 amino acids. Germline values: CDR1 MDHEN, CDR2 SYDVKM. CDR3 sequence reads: CASSLPLAGETYEQYF. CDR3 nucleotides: TGTGCCAGCAGTTTACCACTAGCGGGAGAAACCTACGAGCAGTACTTC.

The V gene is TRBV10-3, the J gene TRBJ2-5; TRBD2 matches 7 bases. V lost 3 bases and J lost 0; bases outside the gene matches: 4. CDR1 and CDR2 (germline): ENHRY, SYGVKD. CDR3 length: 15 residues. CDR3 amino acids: CAISDERGDQETQYF. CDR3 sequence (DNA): TGTGCCATCAGTGACGAGCGGGGAGACCAAGAGACCCAGTACTTC.

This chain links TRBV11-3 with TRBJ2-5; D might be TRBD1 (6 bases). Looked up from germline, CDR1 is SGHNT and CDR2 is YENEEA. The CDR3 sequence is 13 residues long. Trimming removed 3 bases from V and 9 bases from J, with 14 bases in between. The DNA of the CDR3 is TGTGCCAGCAGCTTGTTGCAGGGGCATTCCCAGTACTTC. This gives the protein CASSLLQGHSQYF.

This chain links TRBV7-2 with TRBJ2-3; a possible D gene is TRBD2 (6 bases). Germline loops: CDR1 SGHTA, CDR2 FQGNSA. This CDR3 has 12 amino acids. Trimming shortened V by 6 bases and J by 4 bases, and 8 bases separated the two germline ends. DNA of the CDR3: TGTGCCAGCAGACTAGCCGCAGATACGCAGTATTTT. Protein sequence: CASRLAADTQYF.

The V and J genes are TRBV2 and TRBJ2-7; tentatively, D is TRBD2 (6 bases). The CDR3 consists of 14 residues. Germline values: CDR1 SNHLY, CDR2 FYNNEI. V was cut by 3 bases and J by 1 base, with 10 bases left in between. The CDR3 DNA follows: TGTGCCAGCAGTGACGGGAGAGAGTCCTACGAGCAGTACTTC. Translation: CASSDGRESYEQYF.